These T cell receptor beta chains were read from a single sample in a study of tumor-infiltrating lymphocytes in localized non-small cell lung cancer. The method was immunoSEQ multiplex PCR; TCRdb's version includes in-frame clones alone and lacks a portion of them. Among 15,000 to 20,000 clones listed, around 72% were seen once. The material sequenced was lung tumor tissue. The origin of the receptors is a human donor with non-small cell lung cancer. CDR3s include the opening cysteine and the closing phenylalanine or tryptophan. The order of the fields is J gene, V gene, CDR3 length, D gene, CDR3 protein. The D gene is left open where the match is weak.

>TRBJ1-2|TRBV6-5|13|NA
CASNAGASYGYTF
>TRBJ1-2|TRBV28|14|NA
CASSFGWGNYGYTF
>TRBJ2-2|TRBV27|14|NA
CASRTGQTTGELFF
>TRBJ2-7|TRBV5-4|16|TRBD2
CASSPTSGRTGYEQYF
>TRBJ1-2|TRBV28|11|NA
CASSLNYGYTF
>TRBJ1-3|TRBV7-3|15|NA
CASSWDGASGNTIYF
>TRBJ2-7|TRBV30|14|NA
CASLSGRNSYEQYF
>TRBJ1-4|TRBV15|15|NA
CATSRDPGVNEKLFF
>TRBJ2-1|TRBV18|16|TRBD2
CASSPPGLAGIYEQFF
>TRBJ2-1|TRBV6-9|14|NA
CASSSGEVPNEQFF
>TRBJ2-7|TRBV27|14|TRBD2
CASGGGGYLYEQYF
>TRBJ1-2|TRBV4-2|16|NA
CASSQGGGQTNYGYTF
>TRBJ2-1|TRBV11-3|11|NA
CASGRGNEQFF
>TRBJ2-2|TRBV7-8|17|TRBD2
CASSGKRGRAHTGELFF
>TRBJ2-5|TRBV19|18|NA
CASSSHLQGAYPQETQYF
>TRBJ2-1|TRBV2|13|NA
CASSDGVGNEQFF
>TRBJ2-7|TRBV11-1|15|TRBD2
CASSLALAGGSEQYF
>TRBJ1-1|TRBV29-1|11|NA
CSVVWGTEAFF
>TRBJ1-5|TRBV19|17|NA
CASSIAAGGWYREPQHF
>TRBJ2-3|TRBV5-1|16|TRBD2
CASSGLAGSSTDTQYF
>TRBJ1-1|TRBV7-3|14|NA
CASSPTTGNTEAFF
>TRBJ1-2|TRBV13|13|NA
CASSLGRTGGYTF
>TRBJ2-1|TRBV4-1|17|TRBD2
CASSQAGTSGAFNEQFF
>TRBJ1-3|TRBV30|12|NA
CAWDPSGNTIYF
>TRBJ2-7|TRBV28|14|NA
CASSSGFWGAEQYF
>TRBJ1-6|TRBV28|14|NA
CASSLLPDNSPLHF
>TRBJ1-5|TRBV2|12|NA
CASRDPNQPQHF
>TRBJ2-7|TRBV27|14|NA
CASSPDLLSYEQYF
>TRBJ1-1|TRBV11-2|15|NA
CASSLGSGPNTEAFF
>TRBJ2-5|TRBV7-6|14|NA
CASSSEEPQETQYF
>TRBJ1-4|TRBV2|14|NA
CASSELFANEKLFF
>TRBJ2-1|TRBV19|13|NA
CASSIRWGNEQFF